This is a list of T cell receptor beta chains from one sample in a study of CD8+ T cells in alopecia areata. The protocol was immunoSEQ multiplex PCR, while the TCRdb copy is restricted to in-frame clones and leaves out a portion. The table has 110,000 or so clones, roughly 56% seen once; the top ten hold 3% to 4%. This specimen consisted of CD4+ T cells sorted from blood, obtained at week 24, from a patient treated with tofacitinib. These receptors originate from a human donor with alopecia areata. Both conserved end residues are part of each CDR3. A D gene is named only where the DNA matches it firmly. Clone size is not always given. Where it is, it says once, few, many or a class for expanded clones.

d_call: .; v_call: TRBV2; j_call: TRBJ2-3; clone_size: .; cdr3_nt: TGTGCCAGCAGTGACCAGTCAGATACGCAGTATTTT; cdr3_aa: CASSDQSDTQYF
d_call: .; v_call: TRBV29-1; j_call: TRBJ1-1; clone_size: .; cdr3_nt: TGCAGCGTCCGAGGCGGGCCTAACACTGAAGCTTTCTTT; cdr3_aa: CSVRGGPNTEAFF
d_call: .; v_call: TRBV7-2; j_call: TRBJ2-4; clone_size: .; cdr3_nt: TGTGCCAGCAGCCCGTCCGGGGGCGCTGGCAAAAACATTCAGCACTTC; cdr3_aa: CASSPSGGAGKNIQHF
d_call: .; v_call: TRBV27; j_call: TRBJ2-5; clone_size: .; cdr3_nt: TGTGCCAGCACCCAAGGGTTAGAAGAGACCCAGTACTTC; cdr3_aa: CASTQGLEETQYF
d_call: .; v_call: TRBV6-5; j_call: TRBJ2-3; clone_size: .; cdr3_nt: TGTGCCAGCAGATCTTCGACAGATACGCAGTATTTT; cdr3_aa: CASRSSTDTQYF
d_call: .; v_call: TRBV9; j_call: TRBJ2-5; clone_size: once; cdr3_nt: TGTGCCAGCAGCGTAGGAGCGGGTTCTCAGGTGGAGACCCAGTACTTC; cdr3_aa: CASSVGAGSQVETQYF
d_call: .; v_call: TRBV6-5; j_call: TRBJ2-7; clone_size: .; cdr3_nt: TGTGCCAGCACGGGCGGCAGCTCCTACGAGCAGTACTTC; cdr3_aa: CASTGGSSYEQYF
d_call: .; v_call: TRBV30; j_call: TRBJ1-2; clone_size: few; cdr3_nt: TGTGCCTGGAGTGCTGACAGCCGCTATGGCTACACCTTC; cdr3_aa: CAWSADSRYGYTF
d_call: TRBD1; v_call: TRBV29-1; j_call: TRBJ1-4; clone_size: .; cdr3_nt: TGCAGCGCGACCGGGACAGGCGGATCGAATGAAAAACTGTTTTTT; cdr3_aa: CSATGTGGSNEKLFF
d_call: .; v_call: TRBV30; j_call: TRBJ1-2; clone_size: .; cdr3_nt: TGTGCCTGGAGTTGGAGCAATAACTATGGCTACACCTTC; cdr3_aa: CAWSWSNNYGYTF
d_call: TRBD1; v_call: TRBV2; j_call: TRBJ1-2; clone_size: .; cdr3_nt: TGTGCCAGCAGCAGGGACAGGGGAAGTGGCTACACCTTC; cdr3_aa: CASSRDRGSGYTF
d_call: .; v_call: TRBV6-5; j_call: TRBJ2-7; clone_size: .; cdr3_nt: TGTGCCAGCAGTTACTCGGAAAGGGGAGTCTACGAGCAGTACTTC; cdr3_aa: CASSYSERGVYEQYF
d_call: .; v_call: TRBV5-6; j_call: TRBJ2-7; clone_size: .; cdr3_nt: TGTGCCAGCAGCATAACGGCAGGGGACTACGAGCAGTACTTC; cdr3_aa: CASSITAGDYEQYF
d_call: TRBD1; v_call: TRBV29-1; j_call: TRBJ2-5; clone_size: .; cdr3_nt: TGCAGCGTTCGCGGGACAGGGTATCTGGAGACCCAGTACTTC; cdr3_aa: CSVRGTGYLETQYF
d_call: .; v_call: TRBV29-1; j_call: TRBJ2-1; clone_size: .; cdr3_nt: TGCAGCGTTGAGCATCTGTGGGATGAGCAGTTCTTC; cdr3_aa: CSVEHLWDEQFF
d_call: .; v_call: TRBV29-1; j_call: TRBJ2-1; clone_size: .; cdr3_nt: TGCAGCGTTGAGGGGCAAAACTACAATGAGCAGTTCTTC; cdr3_aa: CSVEGQNYNEQFF
d_call: .; v_call: TRBV6-1; j_call: TRBJ2-6; clone_size: .; cdr3_nt: TGTGCCAGCAGTACGCACAACGTCCTGACTTTC; cdr3_aa: CASSTHNVLTF
d_call: .; v_call: TRBV9; j_call: TRBJ2-1; clone_size: .; cdr3_nt: TGTGCCAGCAGCGTAGGAGGGCTCAATGAGCAGTTCTTC; cdr3_aa: CASSVGGLNEQFF
d_call: .; v_call: TRBV6-6; j_call: TRBJ2-7; clone_size: .; cdr3_nt: TGTGCCAGCAGTTACGCTCAGGGGTGGGAGCAGTACTTC; cdr3_aa: CASSYAQGWEQYF
d_call: .; v_call: TRBV5-1; j_call: TRBJ2-5; clone_size: .; cdr3_nt: TGCGCCAGCAGCTCGTTAGGTCCAGAGACCCAGTACTTC; cdr3_aa: CASSSLGPETQYF
d_call: TRBD1; v_call: TRBV29-1; j_call: TRBJ2-7; clone_size: .; cdr3_nt: TGCAGCGCCTCTACAGGGGCTCTTCCCTCCTACGAGCAGTACTTC; cdr3_aa: CSASTGALPSYEQYF
d_call: TRBD1; v_call: TRBV7-2; j_call: TRBJ1-2; clone_size: .; cdr3_nt: TGTGCCAGCAGCTGGCGGGGACAGGGGGCGCAGGGCTACACCTTC; cdr3_aa: CASSWRGQGAQGYTF
d_call: TRBD2; v_call: TRBV4-3; j_call: TRBJ2-5; clone_size: few; cdr3_nt: TGCGCCAGCAGCCAGGGGACTAGCGGGGAGACCCAGTACTTC; cdr3_aa: CASSQGTSGETQYF
d_call: TRBD2; v_call: TRBV9; j_call: TRBJ2-2; clone_size: .; cdr3_nt: TGTGCCAGCAGCTCGTCACCCAGCGGGGGGGCGACCGGGGAGCTGTTTTTT; cdr3_aa: CASSSSPSGGATGELFF
d_call: TRBD2; v_call: TRBV4-1; j_call: TRBJ2-3; clone_size: .; cdr3_nt: TGCGCCAGCAGCCAAGGACTAGCGGAGAGCACAGATACGCAGTATTTT; cdr3_aa: CASSQGLAESTDTQYF
d_call: TRBD1; v_call: TRBV7-2; j_call: TRBJ1-4; clone_size: once; cdr3_nt: TGTGCCAGCAGCGCCCAGACAGGGGTTAATGAAAAACTGTTTTTT; cdr3_aa: CASSAQTGVNEKLFF
d_call: .; v_call: TRBV20-1; j_call: TRBJ1-6; clone_size: .; cdr3_nt: TGCAGTGCTAACCTCCTCGCGGCCCTCCACTTT; cdr3_aa: CSANLLAALHF
d_call: .; v_call: TRBV5-1; j_call: TRBJ2-2; clone_size: few; cdr3_nt: TGCGCCAGCAGCAAAGGACAGAGCACCGGGGAGCTGTTTTTT; cdr3_aa: CASSKGQSTGELFF
d_call: .; v_call: TRBV2; j_call: TRBJ2-3; clone_size: .; cdr3_nt: TGTGCCAGCAGTCTCGAACAGGGTCACACAGATACGCAGTATTTT; cdr3_aa: CASSLEQGHTDTQYF
d_call: .; v_call: TRBV7-9; j_call: TRBJ2-5; clone_size: .; cdr3_nt: TGTGCCAGCAGCCTCGGCCTACCGACCAGGGGAATGGAGACCCAGTACTTC; cdr3_aa: CASSLGLPTRGMETQYF
d_call: .; v_call: TRBV2; j_call: TRBJ2-7; clone_size: .; cdr3_nt: TGTGCCAGCACCATATCGAATCTGGGCGAGCAGTACTTC; cdr3_aa: CASTISNLGEQYF
d_call: .; v_call: TRBV7-2; j_call: TRBJ2-2; clone_size: .; cdr3_nt: TGTGCCAGCAGCTTGACCCACACCGGGGAGCTGTTTTTT; cdr3_aa: CASSLTHTGELFF
d_call: .; v_call: TRBV4-1; j_call: TRBJ2-7; clone_size: .; cdr3_nt: TGCGCCAGCAGCCAGCCGGGGGGCACCATCTACGAGCAGTACTTC; cdr3_aa: CASSQPGGTIYEQYF
d_call: .; v_call: TRBV27; j_call: TRBJ1-6; clone_size: .; cdr3_nt: TGTGCCAGCAGCAACAAGGCGGAGTCACCCCTCCACTTT; cdr3_aa: CASSNKAESPLHF
d_call: TRBD1; v_call: TRBV29-1; j_call: TRBJ1-1; clone_size: .; cdr3_nt: TGCAGCGGTGAAGACTATATTAGACAGGGAACTGCTGAAGCTTTCTTT; cdr3_aa: CSGEDYIRQGTAEAFF
d_call: TRBD1; v_call: TRBV30; j_call: TRBJ2-3; clone_size: .; cdr3_nt: TGTGCCTGGAGTGACAGGGGAGATACGCAGTATTTT; cdr3_aa: CAWSDRGDTQYF
d_call: TRBD2; v_call: TRBV4-1; j_call: TRBJ2-5; clone_size: few; cdr3_nt: TGCGCCAGCAGCCAAGTAGCGGGGGTCGAGACCCAGTACTTC; cdr3_aa: CASSQVAGVETQYF
d_call: .; v_call: TRBV11-2; j_call: TRBJ1-1; clone_size: .; cdr3_nt: TGTGCCAGCAGTTCCGGGGGCAGGATGAACACTGAAGCTTTCTTT; cdr3_aa: CASSSGGRMNTEAFF